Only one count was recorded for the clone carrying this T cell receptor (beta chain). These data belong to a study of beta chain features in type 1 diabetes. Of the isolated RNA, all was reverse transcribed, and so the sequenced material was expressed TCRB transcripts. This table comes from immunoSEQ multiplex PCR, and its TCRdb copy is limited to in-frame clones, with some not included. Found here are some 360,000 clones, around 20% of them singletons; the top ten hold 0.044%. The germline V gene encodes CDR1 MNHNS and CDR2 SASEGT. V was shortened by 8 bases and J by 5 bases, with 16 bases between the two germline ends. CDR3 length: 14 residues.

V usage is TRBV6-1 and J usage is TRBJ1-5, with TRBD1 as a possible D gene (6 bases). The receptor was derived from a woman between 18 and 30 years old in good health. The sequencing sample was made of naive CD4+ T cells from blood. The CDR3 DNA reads TGTGCCAGCGGGTGGCAGGGGTGGGATCAGCCCCAGCATTTT. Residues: CASGWQGWDQPQHF.